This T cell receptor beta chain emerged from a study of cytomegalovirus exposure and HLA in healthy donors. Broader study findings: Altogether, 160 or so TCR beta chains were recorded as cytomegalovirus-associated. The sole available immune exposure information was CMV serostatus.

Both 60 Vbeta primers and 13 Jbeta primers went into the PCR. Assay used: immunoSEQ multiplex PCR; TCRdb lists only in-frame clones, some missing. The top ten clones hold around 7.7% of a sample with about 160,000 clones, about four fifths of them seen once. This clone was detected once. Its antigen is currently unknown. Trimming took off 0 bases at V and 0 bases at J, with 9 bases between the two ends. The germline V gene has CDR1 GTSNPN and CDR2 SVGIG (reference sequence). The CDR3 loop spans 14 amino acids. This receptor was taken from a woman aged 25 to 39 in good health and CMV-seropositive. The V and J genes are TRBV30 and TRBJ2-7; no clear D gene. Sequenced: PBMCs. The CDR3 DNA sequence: TGTGCCTGGAGTGTATCTAGATTCTCCTACGAGCAGTACTTC. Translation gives CAWSVSRFSYEQYF.